These 24 T cell receptor beta chains share one sample of origin, sequenced in a study of CD8+CD57+ T cells in acquired aplastic anemia. Genomic DNA, the template, was used for profiling of the TCR beta VDJ and CDR3. One entry per CDR3 protein, called by TCRdb with MiXCR from the reads. The data show some 190,000 distinct CDR3 sequences, about half seen once. The source material was sorted CD4+, CD8+, or CD8+CD57+ T cells (not recorded which) from PBMCs. Source of these receptors: a human donor in good health.

This clonotype occurred many times. The chain has TRBV2 and TRBJ1-1, with D unresolved. The V end was cut by 6 bases, the J end by 0 bases, with 11 bases between. There are 14 residues in the CDR3. CDR1 is SNHLY, CDR2 FYNNEI, per germline. This CDR3 reads CASRGDGMNTEAFF. The CDR3 DNA follows: TGTGCCAGCAGGGGAGACGGTATGAACACTGAAGCTTTCTTT.

The chain is built from TRBV24-1 and TRBJ2-3; 12 bases are a match to TRBD2. CDR3 length: 15 amino acids. CDR1 and CDR2 from the germline V gene are KGHDR and SFDVKD. V was clipped by 7 bases and J by 6 bases; unmatched bases: 7. Written as DNA, the CDR3 is TGTGCCACCAGCACTAGCGGGAGGAGGGCCGATACGCAGTATTTT. Protein product: CATSTSGRRADTQYF.

This clonotype was counted between two and nine times. This chain joins TRBV2 and TRBJ1-2; no clear D gene. Germline-derived CDR1 and CDR2 are SNHLY and FYNNEI. V shed 2 bases and J shed 8 bases, with 12 bases lying between them. This CDR3 is built from 13 residues. Here the CDR3 DNA reads TGTGCCAGCAGTGAAATGGGAGACACGGGCTACACCTTC. It encodes CASSEMGDTGYTF.

There are many counts of this clonotype. J is TRBJ2-1 and V is TRBV7-9, with D possibly TRBD1 on 5 matching bases. Germline lookup yields CDR1 SEHNR and CDR2 FQNEAQ (reference sequence). This CDR3 spans 14 amino acids. Between the trimmed V and J ends, which lost 2 bases and 9 bases, there was a span of 14 bases. CDR3 nucleotides: TGTGCCAGCAGCTTAAGGCCGACAGAATTTGAGCAGTTCTTC. Translating it yields CASSLRPTEFEQFF.

On this clonotype itself: Sequence at one end of the junction differs from germline and may be a read error. The chain has TRBV20-1 and TRBJ2-1, with unresolved D. The CDR3 spans 17 residues. Germline V gene sequence: CDR1 DFQATT, CDR2 SNEGSKA (reference sequence). In nucleotides, the CDR3 is TGCAGTGCGAAGGCCCTATCGCACGGCTTCAATATTAATGAGCAGCTCTTC. It specifies CSAKALSHGFNINEQLF.

A few counts support this clonotype. V gene TRBV24-1 combines with J gene TRBJ2-1; D unresolved. Trimming took off 5 bases at V and 2 bases at J, with 9 bases between the two ends. The CDR3 sequence is 14 residues long. Germline CDR1 is KGHDR and CDR2 is SFDVKD. The CDR3 region is CATSAWGTYNEQFF. The CDR3, as DNA: TGTGCCACCAGTGCATGGGGAACCTACAATGAGCAGTTCTTC.

On this clonotype: At one end the junction does not follow the germline gene, possibly because of a read error. The chain joins TRBV6-5 to TRBJ1-2; D call uncertain. This CDR3 has 14 amino acids. CDR1 and CDR2 from the germline V gene are MNHEY and SVGAGI. The CDR3 spells CAGSYGGNNYGYTF. CDR3 sequence (DNA): TGTGCCGGCAGTTACGGCGGAAATAACTATGGCTACACCTTC.

This clonotype came up many times. In DNA, the CDR3 is TGTGCCACCAGTGACCAGGGGGGTCCCCACTACAATGAGCAGTTCTTC. It yields the protein CATSDQGGPHYNEQFF. The rearrangement joins TRBV24-1 to TRBJ2-1; a weak D match, TRBD1 (7 bases). V was cut by 4 bases and J by 3 bases, with 15 bases left in between. CDR3 length equals 16 residues. In germline, CDR1 is KGHDR, CDR2 SFDVKD.

This clonotype was found a few times. CDR3 sequence (DNA): TGTGCCACGGGGGGGACCGAAGCTTTCTTT. Translating it yields CATGGTEAFF. This chain connects TRBV19 to TRBJ1-1; D perhaps matches TRBD1 (5 bases). Germline CDR1 and CDR2: LNHDA and SQIVND (reference sequence). Trimming pared 10 bases from V and 8 bases from J, leaving 11 bases between. This CDR3 is 10 amino acids long.

Comment on this clonotype: A much larger clone lies a single base off, so this may be a read error. V usage is TRBV6-1 and J usage is TRBJ2-7, with 9 positions matching TRBD2. With V trimmed by 6 bases and J by 6 bases, 12 bases remained unmatched. Germline V gene sequence: CDR1 MNHNS, CDR2 SASEGT. The CDR3 is 15 amino acids. CDR3 in amino acids: CASRKRLAGVAEQYF. In DNA form, the CDR3 reads TGTGCCAGCAGGAAGCGGTTAGCGGGAGTTGCCGAGCAGTACTTC.

The genes are TRBV3-1 and TRBJ2-3, with TRBD2 matching 13 bases. V lost 4 bases, J lost 5 bases, and 9 bases stayed unmatched. Germline lookup yields CDR1 LGHDT and CDR2 YNNKEL (reference sequence). The CDR3 extends over 17 amino acids. For the CDR3, the DNA is TGTGCCAGCAGCCTCGGACCCTGGACTAGCGGGAGAGATACGCAGTATTTT. Protein sequence: CASSLGPWTSGRDTQYF.

V and J are TRBV7-2 and TRBJ1-3; D is unclear. Trimming removed 5 bases at V and 4 bases at J, with 6 bases between. The CDR3 has 12 amino acids. Per the germline V gene, CDR1 is SGHTA and CDR2 is FQGNSA. CDR3 nucleotides: TGTGCCAGCAGCCCATGGGGAAACACCATATATTTT. Translated, it gives CASSPWGNTIYF.

The chain has TRBV19 and TRBJ1-5; TRBD1 agrees at 10 bases. Per germline, CDR1 LNHDA and CDR2 SQIVND (reference sequence). The CDR3 loop spans 15 amino acids. V was clipped by 5 bases and J by 5 bases; unmatched bases: 6. DNA of the CDR3: TGTGCCAGTAGTTTATACGGGACAGGGGATCAGCCCCAGCATTTT. It codes for CASSLYGTGDQPQHF.

This clonotype was counted at least ten times. The gene calls are TRBV30 and TRBJ2-7; TRBD1 agrees at 10 bases. The germline gives CDR1 GTSNPN, CDR2 SVGIG (reference sequence). Unmatched junction bases numbered 5, after V lost 0 bases and J lost 3 bases. The CDR3 is made up of 15 amino acids. The chain's CDR3 is CAWSVGRTGGYEQYF. The CDR3 DNA follows: TGTGCCTGGAGTGTAGGCCGGACAGGGGGCTACGAGCAGTACTTC.

This clonotype was picked up many times. The V gene is TRBV19, the J gene TRBJ2-3; 8 nucleotides match TRBD2. The CDR3 contains 13 residues. Unmatched junction bases numbered 6, after V lost 4 bases and J lost 9 bases. Per germline, CDR1 LNHDA and CDR2 SQIVND (reference sequence). This CDR3 reads CASSTPGRDTQYF. DNA for the CDR3: TGTGCCAGTAGTACCCCCGGGAGGGACACGCAGTATTTT.

This clonotype ranks as medium-sized. V usage is TRBV24-1 and J usage is TRBJ1-6; no clear D gene. The CDR3 runs to 13 residues. Germline lookup yields CDR1 KGHDR and CDR2 SFDVKD. Trimming left V 5 bases short and J 7 bases short, with 8 bases between. CDR3 loop: CATSAQYNSPLHF. The CDR3 DNA reads TGTGCCACCAGTGCACAGTACAATTCACCCCTCCACTTT.

Many counts were recorded for this clonotype. V and J are TRBV3-1 and TRBJ2-7; D remains unclear. From germline, CDR1 is LGHDT and CDR2 YNNKEL (reference sequence). This CDR3 has 12 amino acids. V lost 5 bases and J 3 bases, leaving 8 bases between the germline ends. The chain's CDR3 is CASSKKNYEQYF. DNA of the CDR3: TGTGCCAGCAGCAAAAAGAACTACGAGCAGTACTTC.

This clonotype has a handful of counts. The rearrangement uses TRBV5-1 and TRBJ1-2; 12 positions agree with TRBD1. Germline V gene sequence: CDR1 SGHRS, CDR2 YFSETQ. V lost 0 bases and J lost 4; bases outside the gene matches: 7. This CDR3 comprises 17 residues. The chain's CDR3 is CASSLDLGQGALYGYTF. The CDR3 bases are TGCGCCAGCAGCTTGGACCTGGGACAGGGGGCTCTCTATGGCTACACCTTC.

Turning to this clonotype: A much bigger clone sits one base away, suggesting this may be a read error. CDR3: CASSSGTSRVDTQYF. CDR3 in DNA: TGTGCCAGCAGCTCCGGGACTAGCAGGGTAGATACGCAGTATTTT. The chain is built from TRBV11-2 and TRBJ2-3; TRBD2 agrees at 9 bases. The germline gives CDR1 SGHAT, CDR2 FQNNGV. The CDR3 spans 15 residues. J gave up 5 bases and V 4 bases, and 7 bases lay outside the gene matches.

The V call is TRBV12-3 or TRBV12-4, the J call TRBJ2-1; 8 positions match TRBD1. With V trimmed by 3 bases and J by 5 bases, 12 bases remained unmatched. The CDR3 is 17 amino acids. CDR3 bases: TGTGCCAGCAGTTTGGGTGGCAGGGGGCGCGCGGACAATGAGCAGTTCTTC. Amino acid sequence: CASSLGGRGRADNEQFF.

This clonotype was observed many times. The chain combines TRBV19 with TRBJ2-7; TRBD1 might be the D (6 bases). V lost 4 bases, J lost 7 bases, and 17 bases lay in between. The CDR3 covers 14 residues. Germline lookup yields CDR1 LNHDA and CDR2 SQIVND (reference sequence). This CDR3 is CASSTADSRREQYF. In DNA, the CDR3 is TGTGCCAGTAGTACAGCGGACAGCCGTCGGGAGCAGTACTTC.

This clonotype showed up many times. The chain combines TRBV25-1 with TRBJ2-5; the D is unclear. The V end was cut by 7 bases, the J end by 2 bases, with 14 bases between. The CDR3 has 14 amino acids. Germline CDR1 is MGHDK and CDR2 is SYGVNS. CDR3 nucleotide sequence: TGTGCCAGCACCGGCTCGGACCGACAAGAGACCCAGTACTTC. Translating gives CASTGSDRQETQYF.

In this sample, this clonotype turned up many times. The CDR3 loop is CSAKSREGSSYNEQFF. CDR3 nucleotides: TGCAGTGCAAAGTCCCGGGAGGGGAGCTCCTACAATGAGCAGTTCTTC. This chain uses TRBV20-1 with TRBJ2-1; TRBD2 matches 8 bases. This CDR3 spans 16 amino acids. In germline, CDR1 is DFQATT, CDR2 SNEGSKA (reference sequence). The trim removed 6 bases at V and 0 bases at J, leaving 10 bases unmatched.

On this clonotype: One end of the junction fails to match germline, which may point to a read error. V usage is TRBV4-3 and J usage is TRBJ2-3, with D uncertain. The germline V gene has CDR1 LGHNA and CDR2 YSLEER. The CDR3 extends over 14 amino acids. The CDR3 sequence: CASSQLGSPDAQYF. The CDR3 nucleotides read TGCGCCAGCAGCCAATTGGGGTCACCAGATGCGCAGTATTTT.